The subject of this entry is one TCR beta chain. Its specificity is not known. These data belong to a study of cytomegalovirus exposure and HLA in healthy donors. Looking at the study overall: In a later analysis, it was reported that the roughly 120 validation repertoires had been produced on the same platform as the roughly 700 repertoires belonging to the first cohort. Study conclusions and caveats: There were about 160 TCR beta chains listed as cytomegalovirus-associated.

Profiling relied on immunoSEQ multiplex PCR, and the TCRdb table lists in-frame clones only, not all of them. The table lists 220,000 or so clones, over 70% of them singletons. From the 120-subject validation cohort, which was separate from the approximately 720-subject first cohort, the donors were drawn. The CDR3 covers 12 residues. The V gene's germline CDR1 is GTSNPN and CDR2 SVGIG (reference sequence). V lost 0 bases and J 8 bases, leaving 10 bases between the germline ends. What was sequenced was PBMCs. This chain links TRBV30 with TRBJ1-2; no reliable D call. The TCR was taken from a woman aged 30 to 39 in good health and CMV-seropositive. The CDR3 protein is CAWSVSGVGYTF. CDR3 nucleotides: TGTGCCTGGAGTGTATCCGGGGTCGGCTACACCTTC.